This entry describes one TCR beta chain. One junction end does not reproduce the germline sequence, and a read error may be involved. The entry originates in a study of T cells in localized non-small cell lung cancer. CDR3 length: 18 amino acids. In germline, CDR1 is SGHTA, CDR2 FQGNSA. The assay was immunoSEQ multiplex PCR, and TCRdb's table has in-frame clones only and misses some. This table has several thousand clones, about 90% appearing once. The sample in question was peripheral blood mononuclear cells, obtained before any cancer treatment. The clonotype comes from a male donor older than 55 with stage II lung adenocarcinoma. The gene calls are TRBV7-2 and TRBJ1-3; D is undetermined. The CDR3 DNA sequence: TGTGCCGGCAGCTTAGAGGGCAGGATACCTCCCTTTGGAAACACCATATATTTT. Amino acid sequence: CAGSLEGRIPPFGNTIYF.